What follows is one T cell receptor beta chain and its context. The data were taken from a study of blood T cell repertoires in COVID-19. Whole-study context: The United States, Italy and Spain provided the acute and convalescent COVID-19 samples. In each case, the material was cDNA or gDNA derived from T cells, B-cell-depleted T cells, or PBMCs.

The CDR3 has 18 residues. Trimming removed 1 base at V and 3 bases at J, with 21 bases between. Germline V gives CDR1 SNHLY, CDR2 FYNNEI. This table comes from immunoSEQ multiplex PCR, and its TCRdb copy is limited to in-frame clones, with some not included. Found here are 120,000 or so clones, 90% of them singletons; the top ten hold approximately 3.7%. The source material was peripheral blood. This TCR came from a man aged 50 to 59 with active COVID-19. This chain joins TRBV2 and TRBJ1-2, with D possibly being TRBD1 (6 bases). The DNA for the CDR3 is TGTGCCAGCAGTGAAGGGGCATTATCTGGACAGAGATACTATGGCTACACCTTC. Protein: CASSEGALSGQRYYGYTF.